These 17 T cell receptor beta chains share one sample of origin, sequenced in a study of human T cells and chemical hapten exposure. Time point given: patch test 1, 2 weeks after DPC sensitization. Treatment given: therapeutic diphenylcyclopropenone sensitization with weekly scalp DPC. TCRdb re-derived calls from the RACE reads in MiXCR, one entry per CDR3 protein. The data contain 180,000 or so distinct CDR3 sequences, more than 20% of them seen just once; the ten biggest clones take up about 6.7%. Sequenced here: whole blood, sampled in connection with sensitization to the hapten diphenylcyclopropenone (DPC). Every receptor here comes from a woman aged 45-65 years with alopecia areata. Some clones in this sample may be carry-over from other donors' samples.

This clonotype turned up a few times. The chain carries TRBV29-1 and TRBJ2-7, with 7 bases that match TRBD1. V shed 4 bases, J shed 2 bases, and the junction held 2 bases outside the gene matches. Germline V gene lookup returns CDR1 SQVTM and CDR2 ANQGSEA. The CDR3 consists of 12 residues. CDR3 region: CSVVQGAYEQYF. The CDR3 DNA sequence: TGCAGCGTTGTCCAGGGGGCCTACGAGCAGTACTTC.

With respect to this clonotype: One base away lies a much larger clone, so this may be a sequencing read error. The genes are TRBV7-9 and TRBJ2-7, with 8 bases that match TRBD1. V gave up 5 bases and J gave up 0 bases; unmatched junction bases: 3. Germline CDR1 SEHNR, CDR2 FQNEAQ (reference sequence). This CDR3 spans 14 amino acids. The DNA of the CDR3 is TGTGCCAGCAGCCGGGACAGGAGCTCCTACGAGCAGTACTTC. Translation: CASSRDRSSYEQYF. Full variable domain (rest looked up from reference TRBV7-9 and TRBJ2-7): DTGVSQNPRHKITKRGQNVTFRCDPISEHNRLYWYRQTLGQGPEFLTYFQNEAQLEKSRLLSDRFSAERPKGSFSTLEIQRTEQGDSAMYLCASSRDRSSYEQYFGPGTRLTVT.

There are many counts of this clonotype. The V and J genes are TRBV28 and TRBJ2-7; D uncertain. The V end lost 5 bases, the J end lost 2 bases, and 10 bases lay between the germline ends. Germline V CDR1 and CDR2: MDHEN, SYDVKM. The CDR3 runs to 13 residues. CDR3: CASSRFAPYEQYF. Written as DNA, the CDR3 is TGTGCCAGCAGTAGATTCGCCCCCTACGAGCAGTACTTC. Variable domain in full (rest from reference TRBV28 and TRBJ2-7): DVKVTQSSRYLVKRTGEKVFLECVQDMDHENMFWYRQDPGLGLRLIYFSYDVKMKEKGDIPEGYSVSREKKERFSLILESASTNQTSMYLCASSRFAPYEQYFGPGTRLTVT.

This clonotype was counted a few times. The chain uses TRBV7-9 and TRBJ2-2, with D perhaps TRBD2 (6 bases). Germline CDR1 and CDR2: SEHNR and FQNEAQ (reference sequence). This CDR3 has 14 amino acids. V lost 2 bases to trimming and J lost 4 bases, with 8 bases between them. The DNA of the CDR3 is TGTGCCAGCAGCTTAAGGAGGGCCACCGGGGAGCTGTTTTTT. Translating it yields CASSLRRATGELFF.

The V call is TRBV6-5, the J call TRBJ1-1; D remains ambiguous. The V end was cut by 2 bases, the J end by 9 bases, with 13 bases between. This CDR3 is built from 13 residues. Germline loops: CDR1 MNHEY, CDR2 SVGAGI. CDR3: CASSYGVEAKAFF. CDR3 bases: TGTGCCAGCAGTTACGGCGTGGAGGCTAAAGCTTTCTTT.

The CDR3 here is CASRLIGNTEAFF. CDR3 sequence (DNA): TGTGCCAGCAGACTCATTGGGAACACTGAAGCTTTCTTT. The rearrangement links TRBV12-3 or TRBV12-4 to TRBJ1-1; D is unclear. V was clipped by 6 bases and J by 1 base, with 9 bases between them. The CDR3 spans 13 residues.

Only one count was recorded for this clonotype. An end of the junction differs from the germline gene, which may be a read error. This sequence joins TRBV7-7 and TRBJ2-1; the D gene is possibly TRBD2 (6 bases). The CDR3 covers 15 residues. Germline V gives CDR1 SSHAT, CDR2 FNYEAQ (reference sequence). In nucleotides, the CDR3 is TGTGCTAGCAGCATGGGACTTTCCGTTGGGGATGAGCAGTTCTTC. It yields the protein CASSMGLSVGDEQFF.

This clonotype was picked up a small number of times. The chain combines TRBV29-1 with TRBJ2-2, with TRBD1 as a possible D gene (6 bases). The germline CDR1 and CDR2 sequences are SQVTM and ANQGSEA. This CDR3 is built from 15 residues. Trimming cost V 3 bases and J 0 bases, with 11 bases left between them. The DNA for the CDR3 is TGCAGCGTTGACCAGGGGTCCGCGAACACCGGGGAGCTGTTTTTT. Translation: CSVDQGSANTGELFF.

Only a few counts were recorded for this clonotype. The chain couples TRBV12-5 to TRBJ1-1, with TRBD1 as a possible D gene (5 bases). Germline CDR1 is LGHNT and CDR2 is FRNRAP. The CDR3 spans 16 residues. V gave up 5 bases and J gave up 1 base, with 17 bases separating them. The CDR3 region has the DNA TGTGCTAGTGGTACCGGCCAGGGACGGAGGAACACTGAAGCTTTCTTT. This encodes CASGTGQGRRNTEAFF.

This clonotype was seen a handful of times. V gene TRBV11-1 combines with J gene TRBJ1-1, with D hard to call. The CDR3 is 15 amino acids. Trimming shortened V by 2 bases and J by 0 bases, and 10 bases separated the two germline ends. Germline V CDR1 and CDR2: SGHAT, FQDESV (reference sequence). CDR3 in amino acids: CASSLYNRMNTEAFF. In nucleotides, the CDR3 is TGTGCCAGCAGCTTATACAACCGCATGAACACTGAAGCTTTCTTT.

The rearrangement links TRBV7-9 to TRBJ1-4, with D perhaps TRBD1 (6 bases). The CDR3 has 16 amino acids. V lost 4 bases, J lost 12 bases, and 24 bases lay in between. Per the germline V gene, CDR1 is SEHNR and CDR2 is FQNEAQ (reference sequence). The CDR3 sequence: CASSYAAGTRGRELFF. In nucleotides, the CDR3 is TGTGCCAGCAGCTACGCAGCCGGGACACGCGGCCGGGAACTGTTTTTT.

This rearrangement joins TRBV3-1 to TRBJ1-1; possible D gene TRBD1, 5 bases. The CDR3 is made up of 14 amino acids. V lost 2 bases and J 1 base, leaving 8 bases between the germline ends. Germline V gene sequence: CDR1 LGHDT, CDR2 YNNKEL (reference sequence). DNA of the CDR3: TGTGCCAGCAGCCAAAACAGGTGGAACACTGAAGCTTTCTTT. It specifies CASSQNRWNTEAFF.

The chain combines TRBV29-1 with TRBJ1-1, with 7 bases identical to TRBD1. Germline assignment: CDR1 SQVTM and CDR2 ANQGSEA. The J segment lost 4 bases and the V segment lost 5 bases, leaving 4 bases of the junction unmatched. The CDR3 covers 12 residues. DNA for the CDR3: TGCAGCGTTCAGGGGGGCATCACTGAAGCTTTCTTT. This codes for CSVQGGITEAFF.

V usage is TRBV5-1 and J usage is TRBJ1-1; D is perhaps TRBD1 (6 bases). CDR3 size: 13 residues. V was clipped by 1 base and J by 10 bases, with 14 bases between them. Looked up from germline, CDR1 is SGHRS and CDR2 is YFSETQ. The CDR3 is CASSLMGAGGAFF. CDR3 nucleotide sequence: TGCGCCAGCAGCTTGATGGGGGCAGGTGGAGCTTTCTTT.

This rearrangement joins TRBV10-2 to TRBJ1-1; tentative D call: TRBD1 (5 bases). The CDR3 consists of 14 residues. V was clipped by 2 bases and J by 11 bases, with 18 bases between them. Germline assignment: CDR1 WSHSY and CDR2 SAAADI. The CDR3 DNA reads as TGCGCCAGCAGTGAGGGAACGGGGACCGCCGGGGCTTTCTTT. Amino acid sequence: CASSEGTGTAGAFF.

The genes are TRBV10-1 and TRBJ2-2; D is unclear. The CDR3 sequence is 11 residues long. V dropped 4 bases and J dropped 7 bases, with 4 bases sitting between them. Germline values: CDR1 WNHNN, CDR2 SYGVQD (reference sequence). In DNA, the CDR3 is TGCGCCAGCAGTGCGGACGGGGAGCTGTTTTTT. Residues: CASSADGELFF.

This clonotype was detected only a few times. The J gene is TRBJ1-2, the V gene TRBV15; D call uncertain. This CDR3 is built from 15 residues. Trimming pared 1 base from V and 4 bases from J, leaving 13 bases between. Germline CDR1 reads LNHNV; CDR2 reads YYDKDF (reference sequence). This CDR3 is CATSRVRQSLYGYTF. The CDR3 region has the DNA TGTGCCACCAGCAGAGTCCGCCAGTCTCTCTATGGCTACACCTTC. Full variable domain (rest looked up from reference TRBV15 and TRBJ1-2): DAMVIQNPRYQVTQFGKPVTLSCSQTLNHNVMYWYQQKSSQAPKLLFHYYDKDFNNEADTPDNFQSRRPNTSFCFLDIRSPGLGDTAMYLCATSRVRQSLYGYTFGSGTRLTVV.